This T cell receptor beta chain was identified in a study of cytomegalovirus exposure and HLA in healthy donors. Findings of the study overall: Diagnosis of cytomegalovirus status made by the classifier reportedly showed high specificity and sensitivity.

Here immunoSEQ multiplex PCR was the method, and the copy in TCRdb shows in-frame clones only, minus some. The table has 95,000 to 150,000 clones, around 90% seen once. Germline V lookup: CDR1 MNHEY, CDR2 SVGAGI. Trimming stripped 4 bases from V and 7 bases from J, with 16 bases between. This CDR3 spans 15 amino acids. In its sample, this clone was seen once. Antigen: not known. The source material was PBMCs. The sequence was obtained from a woman in her late teens or twenties in good health and CMV-seronegative. The chain links TRBV6-5 to TRBJ1-4, with a weak D call TRBD1 (6 bases). In nucleotides, the CDR3 is TGTGCCAGCAGTTCTCGACAGGAAAGGGGTGAAAAACTGTTTTTT. This gives the protein CASSSRQERGEKLFF.